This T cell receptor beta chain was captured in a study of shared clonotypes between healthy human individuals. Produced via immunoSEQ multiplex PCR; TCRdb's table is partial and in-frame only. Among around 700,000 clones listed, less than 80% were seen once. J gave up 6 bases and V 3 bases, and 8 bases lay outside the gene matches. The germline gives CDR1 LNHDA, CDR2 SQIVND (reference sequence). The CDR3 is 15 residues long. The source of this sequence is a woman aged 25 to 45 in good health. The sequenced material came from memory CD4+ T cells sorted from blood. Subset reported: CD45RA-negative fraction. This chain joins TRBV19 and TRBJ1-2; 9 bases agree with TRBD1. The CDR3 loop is CASSIPDRGFDGYTF. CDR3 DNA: TGTGCCAGTAGTATCCCGGACAGGGGATTCGATGGCTACACCTTC.